The 9 T cell receptor beta chains below were found in one sample sequenced in a study of spatial heterogeneity in lung cancer. Specified time point: sample taken at primary tumor resection. Tumor, nontumor lung or frozen PBMC supplied whole RNA, sequenced without sorting. One entry per CDR3 protein, called by TCRdb with MiXCR from the 5' RACE reads. The sample holds more than 7,500 distinct CDR3 sequences, roughly 5% seen once. Source: PBMCs, taken at surgery. Source of these receptors: a male donor with early-stage non-small cell lung cancer.

This clonotype was recorded many times. This beta chain is off target for a library built for alpha chains, so its abundance means little. The rearrangement uses TRBV2 and TRBJ1-2; D gene ambiguous. Germline loops: CDR1 SNHLY, CDR2 FYNNEI. V lost 0 bases to trimming and J lost 4 bases, with 9 bases between them. The CDR3 is 14 residues long. The CDR3 sequence: CASSEASSSYGYTF. The CDR3 nucleotides read TGTGCCAGCAGTGAAGCGAGCAGCTCCTATGGCTACACCTTC.

This clonotype was counted only a few times. Because this beta chain is a stray read in a library intended to capture alpha chains, its abundance should not be given much weight. The chain joins TRBV7-2 to TRBJ2-2, with D possibly TRBD1 on 6 matching bases. Trimming left V 1 base short and J 0 bases short, with 9 bases between. CDR1 and CDR2 from the germline V gene are SGHTA and FQGNSA. CDR3 size: 16 residues. CDR3 region: CASSLERTANTGELFF. In DNA, the CDR3 is TGTGCCAGCAGCTTAGAAAGGACAGCGAACACCGGGGAGCTGTTTTTT.

By sample share, this clonotype is medium-sized. The library was designed around alpha chains, so this beta chain is a stray read whose abundance carries little weight. As DNA, the CDR3 is TGTGCCAGCAAGAGTGCGAACACCGGGGAGCTGTTTTTT. This gives the protein CASKSANTGELFF. The chain has TRBV10-3 and TRBJ2-2; no definite D call. Germline V gives CDR1 ENHRY, CDR2 SYGVKD. The CDR3 loop spans 13 amino acids. Trimming cost V 10 bases and J 0 bases, with 9 bases left between them.

This clonotype was seen ten or more times. As an off-target read in a library built for alpha chains, this beta chain has a frequency of little significance. The chain has TRBV28 and TRBJ2-1, with 9 bases aligning to TRBD2. The germline V gene has CDR1 MDHEN and CDR2 SYDVKM. V lost 6 bases, J lost 3 bases, and 6 bases stayed unmatched. The length of the CDR3 is 15 residues. CDR3 residues: CASSRGGANYNEQFF. The CDR3 nucleotides read TGTGCCAGCAGCCGCGGGGGGGCTAACTACAATGAGCAGTTCTTC.

By share of the sample, this clonotype is medium-sized. Found in a library prepared for alpha chains, this beta chain is an off-target read, and its abundance has little meaning. The chain has TRBV10-1 and TRBJ2-3; D unresolved. With 4 bases removed from V and 2 bases from J, the gap between germline ends came to 4 bases. The CDR3 runs to 12 residues. Germline V lookup: CDR1 WNHNN, CDR2 SYGVQD (reference sequence). The chain's CDR3 is CASSASTDTQYF. The CDR3 DNA reads as TGCGCCAGCAGTGCATCCACAGATACGCAGTATTTT.

This clonotype has a count of ten or more. In a library made to pick up alpha chains, this beta chain is a stray read with a size that means little. This rearrangement joins TRBV20-1 to TRBJ1-3; unclear D gene. Trimming removed 4 bases from V and 0 bases from J, with 7 bases in between. The CDR3 is 13 amino acids. CDR1 and CDR2 from the germline V gene are DFQATT and SNEGSKA (reference sequence). CDR3 amino acids: CSAMAYSGNTIYF. In nucleotides, the CDR3 is TGCAGTGCTATGGCGTACTCTGGAAACACCATATATTTT.

This clonotype came up a few times. A library made for alpha chains picked up this beta chain off target, so its size means little. The CDR3 spells CASSLVVAVNTGELFF. CDR3 DNA sequence: TGTGCCAGCAGCTTAGTTGTGGCAGTGAACACCGGGGAGCTGTTTTTT. The chain couples TRBV7-8 to TRBJ2-2; D is unclear. This CDR3 is 16 amino acids long. V was shortened by 1 base and J by 1 base, with 10 bases between the two germline ends. Per the germline V gene, CDR1 is SGHVS and CDR2 is FQNEAQ.

At least ten counts were recorded for this clonotype. This beta chain slipped into a library made for alpha chains as a stray read, so its size is not meaningful. The CDR3 is CASSLSRGLGSYNSPLHF. CDR3 in DNA: TGTGCCAGCAGTTTAAGCAGGGGGCTGGGCTCCTATAATTCACCCCTCCACTTT. J is TRBJ1-6 and V is TRBV28, with 8 bases lining up with TRBD1. Germline V gene lookup returns CDR1 MDHEN and CDR2 SYDVKM. V lost 2 bases and J lost 0; bases outside the gene matches: 6. This CDR3 has 18 residues.

This clonotype was found many times. Little can be read into the size of this beta chain, an off-target read in a library designed for alpha chains. V and J are TRBV3-1 and TRBJ2-3, with 7 bases lining up with TRBD1. Germline CDR1 LGHDT, CDR2 YNNKEL (reference sequence). The CDR3 runs to 14 residues. The ends lost 3 bases at V and 3 bases at J; junction bases unmatched: 3. CDR3 protein: CASSQDRLTDTQYF. CDR3 DNA: TGTGCCAGCAGCCAGGACAGGTTAACAGATACGCAGTATTTT.